Below, 24 T cell receptor beta chains from the same sample are listed, as sequenced in a study of control samples from healthy donors and cancer patients. Clones were read by immunoSEQ multiplex PCR, and TCRdb kept only the in-frame ones, dropping some. This sample has roughly 51,000 clones, with about nine tenths found just once. The sample comprised PBMCs. The receptors shown here come from a man aged 35 to 55 with colorectal cancer.

The chain joins TRBV7-9 to TRBJ2-1, with TRBD2 identical over 9 bases. V lost 5 bases, J lost 6 bases, and 11 bases stayed unmatched. Germline values: CDR1 SEHNR, CDR2 FQNEAQ (reference sequence). The CDR3 runs to 16 residues. The CDR3 bases are TGTGCCAGCAGCCCCCCCGCGGGGGGGGCGGGCAATGAGCAGTTCTTC. This encodes CASSPPAGGAGNEQFF.

V is TRBV5-1 and J is TRBJ2-7; 11 bases are a match to TRBD1. V trimming: 3 bases; J trimming: 0 bases; junction bases outside the gene matches: 2. Per the germline V gene, CDR1 is SGHRS and CDR2 is YFSETQ. The CDR3 has 15 residues. This chain's CDR3 is CASSSGTGGSYEQYF. DNA of the CDR3: TGCGCCAGCAGCTCCGGGACAGGGGGCTCCTACGAGCAGTACTTC. Full variable domain (outside the CDR3, taken from reference TRBV5-1 and TRBJ2-7): KAGVTQTPRYLIKTRGQQVTLSCSPISGHRSVSWYQQTPGQGLQFLFEYFSETQRNKGNFPGRFSGRQFSNSRSEMNVSTLELGDSALYLCASSSGTGGSYEQYFGPGTRLTVT.

The V call is TRBV5-5, the J call TRBJ2-3, with 9 bases that match TRBD2. In germline, CDR1 is SGHKS, CDR2 YYEKEE (reference sequence). The ends lost 0 bases at V and 4 bases at J; junction bases unmatched: 0. The CDR3 runs to 14 residues. The CDR3 spells CASSLVAGADTQYF. As DNA, the CDR3 is TGTGCCAGCAGCTTGGTAGCGGGAGCAGATACGCAGTATTTT.

The V and J genes are TRBV5-1 and TRBJ1-1; 8 bases line up with TRBD1. The CDR3 is 12 residues long. With 5 bases clipped from V and 4 bases from J, the junction kept 1 base outside the gene matches. Germline values: CDR1 SGHRS, CDR2 YFSETQ. The CDR3 bases are TGCGCCAGCAGAGACAGGGGCACTGAAGCTTTCTTT. This codes for CASRDRGTEAFF.

The V gene is TRBV19, the J gene TRBJ2-7; D is possibly TRBD1 (6 bases). The germline V gene encodes CDR1 LNHDA and CDR2 SQIVND (reference sequence). Between the trimmed V and J ends, which lost 5 bases and 3 bases, there was a span of 14 bases. CDR3 length: 14 residues. The CDR3 DNA follows: TGTGCCAGTAGTCAGACAGGTGAGAGCTACGAGCAGTACTTC. Translated: CASSQTGESYEQYF.

The rearrangement uses TRBV2 and TRBJ2-7; D gene ambiguous. CDR3 length equals 16 residues. The germline gives CDR1 SNHLY, CDR2 FYNNEI. Between the trimmed V and J ends, which lost 10 bases and 5 bases, there was a span of 27 bases. In DNA, the CDR3 is TGTGCCATAAGGGCTAGAACCGTGGGCTACGCCGACGAGCAGTACTTC. It specifies CAIRARTVGYADEQYF.

The CDR3 DNA reads as TGTGCCAGTAGTATGAGACAGGGGGGTCTCAATGAGCAGTTCTTC. This gives the protein CASSMRQGGLNEQFF. This chain uses TRBV19 with TRBJ2-1, with 9 positions matching TRBD1. V gave up 3 bases and J gave up 6 bases; unmatched junction bases: 6. Germline V CDR1 and CDR2: LNHDA, SQIVND (reference sequence). This CDR3 is 15 amino acids long. Complete variable domain (other parts from reference TRBV19 and TRBJ2-1): DGGITQSPKYLFRKEGQNVTLSCEQNLNHDAMYWYRQDPGQGLRLIYYSQIVNDFQKGDIAEGYSVSREKKESFPLTVTSAQKNPTAFYLCASSMRQGGLNEQFFGPGTRLTVL.

The gene calls are TRBV9 and TRBJ2-3; D not resolved. The V end was cut by 0 bases, the J end by 6 bases, with 8 bases between. The CDR3 covers 13 residues. CDR1 and CDR2 from the germline V gene are SGDLS and YYNGEE. CDR3 in amino acids: CASSVEFTDTQYF. DNA for the CDR3: TGTGCCAGCAGCGTAGAGTTTACGGATACGCAGTATTTT.

The V and J genes are TRBV9 and TRBJ2-7; 12 nucleotides agree with TRBD1. Germline CDR1 SGDLS, CDR2 YYNGEE. This CDR3 has 16 amino acids. Trimming took 3 bases from V and 7 from J; bases not matched to a gene: 11. CDR3 sequence reads: CASSDTPGTGGDEQYF. CDR3 sequence (DNA): TGTGCCAGCAGCGACACTCCCGGGACAGGGGGCGATGAGCAGTACTTC. The variable domain in full, completed from reference TRBV9 and TRBJ2-7, reads DSGVTQTPKHLITATGQRVTLRCSPRSGDLSVYWYQQSLDQGLQFLIQYYNGEERAKGNILERFSAQQFPDLHSELNLSSLELGDSALYFCASSDTPGTGGDEQYFGPGTRLTVT.

This chain connects TRBV18 to TRBJ2-5, with 10 bases aligning to TRBD2. V shed 3 bases, J shed 5 bases, and the junction held 6 bases outside the gene matches. Germline V gene lookup returns CDR1 KGHSH and CDR2 LQKENI. The CDR3 spans 15 residues. The CDR3 DNA reads TGTGCCAGCTCACCTCCTAGCGGGAGCGGCGAGACCCAGTACTTC. This gives the protein CASSPPSGSGETQYF.

This chain uses TRBV3-1 (or the pseudogene TRBV3-2) with TRBJ1-1, with D unresolved. V was shortened by 4 bases and J by 2 bases, with 17 bases between the two germline ends. Per the germline V gene, CDR1 is LGHDT and CDR2 is YNNKEL (reference sequence). This CDR3 contains 16 residues. CDR3 sequence reads: CASSPPSGRANTEAFF. The CDR3 DNA sequence: TGTGCCAGCAGCCCACCCTCGGGAAGGGCAAACACTGAAGCTTTCTTT.

The V call is TRBV6-5, the J call TRBJ2-1; TRBD2 aligns across 8 bases. The CDR3 is 16 residues long. Looked up from germline, CDR1 is MNHEY and CDR2 is SVGAGI. The ends lost 3 bases at V and 2 bases at J; junction bases unmatched: 6. CDR3 nucleotide sequence: TGTGCCAGCAGTTATACTAGCGGCAATACCTACAATGAGCAGTTCTTC. It encodes CASSYTSGNTYNEQFF.

The J gene is TRBJ1-2, the V gene TRBV5-1, with 8 bases matching TRBD1. The CDR3 has 17 amino acids. CDR1 is SGHRS and CDR2 is YFSETQ in the germline V gene. Unmatched junction bases numbered 14, after V lost 3 bases and J lost 4 bases. CDR3 sequence reads: CASSSHNLRGPTYGYTF. DNA of the CDR3: TGCGCCAGCAGCTCACATAACCTCAGGGGGCCAACCTATGGCTACACCTTC.

The genes are TRBV27 and TRBJ2-1; D is undetermined. Germline assignment: CDR1 MNHEY and CDR2 SMNVEV (reference sequence). The CDR3 runs to 16 residues. Between the trimmed V and J ends, which lost 4 bases and 0 bases, there was a span of 13 bases. Here the CDR3 reads CASSYWTESSYNEQFF. The CDR3 region has the DNA TGTGCCAGCAGTTACTGGACCGAGAGCTCCTACAATGAGCAGTTCTTC.

Points on this clone: The junction and the germline gene differ at one end; a read error may be behind it. The chain has TRBV30 and TRBJ1-2; D gene uncertain. This CDR3 is built from 19 residues. The germline CDR1 and CDR2 sequences are GTSNPN and SVGIG (reference sequence). The CDR3 here is CAWSVWPHSGEKPNYGYTF. CDR3 in DNA: TGTGCCTGGAGTGTGTGGCCCCACTCCGGGGAGAAACCTAATTATGGCTACACCTTC.

The CDR3 protein is CAWSGQEGGTYEQYF. CDR3 coding DNA: TGTGCCTGGAGTGGCCAGGAGGGGGGAACCTACGAGCAGTACTTC. The chain links TRBV30 to TRBJ2-7, with D tentatively TRBD1 or TRBD2 (6 bases each). V was cut by 1 base and J by 2 bases, with 15 bases left in between. Germline lookup yields CDR1 GTSNPN and CDR2 SVGIG (reference sequence). The CDR3 length is 15 residues.

The rearrangement uses TRBV28 and TRBJ2-5; 7 positions match TRBD1. Germline lookup yields CDR1 MDHEN and CDR2 SYDVKM. With 3 bases clipped from V and 0 bases from J, the junction kept 7 bases outside the gene matches. The CDR3 contains 16 residues. CDR3: CASSLDRRRYQETQYF. The CDR3 DNA follows: TGTGCCAGCAGTTTGGACAGGCGACGGTACCAAGAGACCCAGTACTTC.

This clone was seen only a few times. The chain is built from TRBV10-1 and TRBJ2-1; D gene ambiguous. This CDR3 has 13 amino acids. V gave up 5 bases and J gave up 0 bases, with 5 bases separating them. In germline, CDR1 is WNHNN, CDR2 SYGVQD (reference sequence). The CDR3 protein is CASSYSSYNEQFF. The DNA for the CDR3 is TGCGCCAGCAGTTACAGCTCCTACAATGAGCAGTTCTTC.

This clone showed up just once. This chain joins TRBV27 and TRBJ2-7; D is unclear. CDR1 and CDR2 (germline): MNHEY, SMNVEV (reference sequence). CDR3 length: 14 amino acids. V was pared by 0 bases and J by 1 base, with 7 bases between. This CDR3 reads CASSLSVASYEQYF. CDR3 coding DNA: TGTGCCAGCAGTTTATCCGTGGCTTCCTACGAGCAGTACTTC.

To note about this clone: At one of its ends the junction is not consistent with the germline gene, which may arise from a read error. The chain recombines TRBV2 with TRBJ2-5, with 8 bases lining up with TRBD1. This CDR3 is built from 13 residues. The germline V gene has CDR1 SNHLY and CDR2 FYNNEI. The CDR3 protein is CANGQGDQETQYF. The CDR3 coding sequence is TGTGCCAATGGACAGGGCGACCAGGAGACCCAGTACTTC.

The chain uses TRBV6-6 and TRBJ1-4, with D possibly TRBD1 on 5 matching bases. This CDR3 has 14 amino acids. CDR1 and CDR2 (germline): MNHNY, SVGAGI (reference sequence). The V end was cut by 6 bases, the J end by 8 bases, with 16 bases between. The CDR3 coding sequence is TGTGCCAGCAGCCGGACTGGAGAGGGGGAAAAACTGTTTTTT. Translated: CASSRTGEGEKLFF.

The V gene is TRBV21-1, the J gene TRBJ1-1. TRBV21-1 is a recognized pseudogene. The CDR3 loop spans 15 amino acids. The CDR3 sequence: CASSKRRDRDTEAFF. CDR3 coding DNA: TGTGCCAGCAGCAAAAGGAGGGACCGGGACACTGAAGCTTTCTTT.

CDR3 protein: CASSEGAETGELFF. The CDR3 DNA reads as TGTGCCAGCAGTGAAGGAGCGGAAACCGGGGAGCTGTTTTTT. The chain uses TRBV6-4 and TRBJ2-2; possible D gene TRBD2, 5 bases. The CDR3 sequence is 14 residues long. The ends were cut back, 3 bases at V and 5 bases at J, with 10 bases in the middle. The germline V gene has CDR1 MRHNA and CDR2 SNTAGT.

The chain joins TRBV6-1 to TRBJ2-7; D remains unclear. This CDR3 region has 14 residues. Germline V CDR1 and CDR2: MNHNS, SASEGT. V gave up 2 bases and J gave up 0 bases, with 8 bases separating them. Here the CDR3 DNA reads TGTGCCAGCAGTGAACAGGTAGTCTCCTACGAGCAGTACTTC. This gives the protein CASSEQVVSYEQYF.